These 9 T cell receptor beta chains were sequenced from one sample in a study of shared clonotypes between healthy human individuals. Assay used: immunoSEQ multiplex PCR; TCRdb lists only in-frame clones, some missing. Of approximately 1.5 million clones in the sample, 97% to 99% were seen once. The sample comprised naive CD4+ T cells sorted from blood. Noted subset: CD45RA+ positively selected. All receptors derive from a man aged 30 to 39 in good health.

The chain carries TRBV27 and TRBJ2-1; tentative D call: TRBD1 (5 bases). Germline V gene lookup returns CDR1 MNHEY and CDR2 SMNVEV (reference sequence). This CDR3 is 18 amino acids long. The ends were cut back, 5 bases at V and 4 bases at J, with 24 bases in the middle. The CDR3 DNA follows: TGTGCCAGCAGTACCAGGATGCAGGGAAGGACGGCATACAATGAGCAGTTCTTC. Residues: CASSTRMQGRTAYNEQFF.

This chain links TRBV27 with TRBJ2-2; D unclear. There are 14 residues in the CDR3. CDR1 is MNHEY and CDR2 is SMNVEV in the germline V gene (reference sequence). V shed 3 bases and J shed 4 bases, with 9 bases lying between them. In DNA, the CDR3 is TGTGCCAGCAGTTTGTCTAGAAGCACCGGGGAGCTGTTTTTT. Protein: CASSLSRSTGELFF.

This chain links TRBV5-1 with TRBJ2-5; the match to TRBD1 covers 7 bases. Germline V gene lookup returns CDR1 SGHRS and CDR2 YFSETQ. The V segment lost 2 bases and the J segment 5 bases; nucleotides outside the gene matches: 6. The CDR3 runs to 14 residues. CDR3 in DNA: TGCGCCAGCAGCTTAGACAGGGATTTGGAGACCCAGTACTTC. Its translation: CASSLDRDLETQYF.

The chain is built from TRBV2 and TRBJ1-5; D remains ambiguous. Germline loops: CDR1 SNHLY, CDR2 FYNNEI. CDR3 length: 14 residues. V gave up 6 bases and J gave up 5 bases, with 14 bases separating them. The DNA for the CDR3 is TGTGCCAGCAGCGGTGAGGTCCTCCATCAGCCCCAGCATTTT. This encodes CASSGEVLHQPQHF.

The chain employs TRBV5-1 and TRBJ2-3; TRBD2 agrees at 13 bases. The trim removed 4 bases at V and 0 bases at J, leaving 5 bases unmatched. This CDR3 spans 17 amino acids. Germline CDR1 and CDR2: SGHRS and YFSETQ. Here the CDR3 DNA reads TGCGCCAGCAGCAAAGGGACTAGCGGGAAGAGCACAGATACGCAGTATTTT. It is translated as CASSKGTSGKSTDTQYF.

The chain links TRBV5-1 to TRBJ2-5; 9 positions match TRBD2. The V gene's germline CDR1 is SGHRS and CDR2 YFSETQ. This CDR3 contains 15 residues. V lost 0 bases, J lost 5 bases, and 5 bases stayed unmatched. CDR3 residues: CASSLGASGAETQYF. The CDR3 DNA reads TGCGCCAGCAGCTTGGGAGCTAGCGGGGCGGAGACCCAGTACTTC. The full variable domain, its missing parts supplied by reference TRBV5-1 and TRBJ2-5, is KAGVTQTPRYLIKTRGQQVTLSCSPISGHRSVSWYQQTPGQGLQFLFEYFSETQRNKGNFPGRFSGRQFSNSRSEMNVSTLELGDSALYLCASSLGASGAETQYFGPGTRLLVL.

The chain employs TRBV6-6 and TRBJ2-6; D gene ambiguous. The V end lost 0 bases, the J end lost 1 base, and 4 bases lay between the germline ends. Germline V CDR1 and CDR2: MNHNY, SVGAGI (reference sequence). The CDR3 loop spans 15 amino acids. The CDR3 DNA reads as TGTGCCAGCAGTTACTCCCCTTCTGGGGCCAACGTCCTGACTTTC. Residues: CASSYSPSGANVLTF.

The chain joins TRBV11-2 to TRBJ2-3; tentatively, D is TRBD1 (6 bases). Germline V gene data show CDR1 as SGHAT and CDR2 as FQNNGV. V was pared by 2 bases and J by 6 bases, with 12 bases between. The CDR3 loop spans 14 amino acids. The CDR3 spells CASSLRGFGDTQYF. DNA for the CDR3: TGTGCCAGCAGCTTAAGGGGGTTTGGGGATACGCAGTATTTT.

V is TRBV2 and J is TRBJ1-2; perhaps TRBD1 as D (5 bases). CDR3 length: 13 amino acids. Per germline, CDR1 SNHLY and CDR2 FYNNEI. Trimming stripped 2 bases from V and 8 bases from J, with 12 bases between. The CDR3 region is CASSERIGDGYTF. CDR3 DNA: TGTGCCAGCAGTGAACGGATTGGGGACGGCTACACCTTC.